The 17 T cell receptor beta chains given below trace back to one sample, sequenced in a study of cytomegalovirus exposure and HLA in healthy donors. TCRdb's copy holds only in-frame clones and misses some; the assay was immunoSEQ multiplex PCR. Here the sample spans under 95,000 clones, around 94% being singletons. Sequencing was done on a sample of PBMCs. Receptors originate from a young woman in good health and CMV-seronegative.

The chain couples TRBV20-1 to TRBJ1-2; 8 bases align to TRBD1. CDR1 DFQATT and CDR2 SNEGSKA come from the germline V gene (reference sequence). The CDR3 is 11 amino acids. Trimming cost V 5 bases and J 8 bases; bases outside gene matches: 4. CDR3 sequence: CSAQGARGYTF. The DNA for the CDR3 is TGCAGTGCTCAGGGGGCGCGGGGCTACACCTTC.

This chain connects TRBV6-1 to TRBJ2-1; TRBD2 might be the D (5 bases). Germline V gene sequence: CDR1 MNHNS, CDR2 SASEGT. Between the trimmed V and J ends, which lost 6 bases and 0 bases, there was a span of 9 bases. The CDR3 is 14 residues long. For the CDR3, the DNA is TGTGCCAGCAGGGCGGGCCCCTCCTACAATGAGCAGTTCTTC. Its translation: CASRAGPSYNEQFF.

The rearrangement links TRBV27 to TRBJ1-2; D possibly corresponds to TRBD1 (5 bases). V lost 3 bases, J lost 0 bases, and 8 bases lay in between. The germline gives CDR1 MNHEY, CDR2 SMNVEV (reference sequence). The CDR3 is 14 residues long. The CDR3 sequence is CASSFRAANYGYTF. The DNA for the CDR3 is TGTGCCAGCAGTTTCAGGGCAGCTAACTATGGCTACACCTTC.

The count of this clone is one. The chain recombines TRBV7-9 with TRBJ2-2, with 7 bases fitting TRBD1. In germline, CDR1 is SEHNR, CDR2 FQNEAQ (reference sequence). CDR3 size: 15 residues. V gave up 5 bases and J gave up 2 bases; unmatched junction bases: 5. The CDR3 reads CASSGPGGNTGELFF. CDR3 DNA sequence: TGTGCCAGCAGCGGCCCAGGGGGTAACACCGGGGAGCTGTTTTTT.

The chain uses TRBV4-1 and TRBJ1-1; a weak D match, TRBD1 (5 bases). This CDR3 spans 15 amino acids. Trimming left V 2 bases short and J 4 bases short, with 14 bases between. Germline V gives CDR1 MGHRA, CDR2 YSYEKL. The CDR3 protein is CASSQLGVQATEAFF. The CDR3 DNA sequence: TGCGCCAGCAGCCAACTTGGGGTACAGGCCACTGAAGCTTTCTTT.

The chain couples TRBV14 to TRBJ2-7, with 7 positions matching TRBD1. In germline, CDR1 is SGHDN, CDR2 FVKESK. V gave up 6 bases and J gave up 1 base; unmatched junction bases: 6. This CDR3 is 14 amino acids long. CDR3 sequence: CASSRTGASYEQYF. CDR3 nucleotides: TGTGCCAGCAGTCGAACAGGGGCATCCTACGAGCAGTACTTC.

V usage is TRBV5-1 and J usage is TRBJ1-1, with TRBD1 identical over 8 bases. Trimming removed 4 bases from V and 4 bases from J; junction bases left unmatched: 9. The V gene's germline CDR1 is SGHRS and CDR2 YFSETQ. The CDR3 covers 15 residues. CDR3 amino acids: CASSPGSTGGTEAFF. For the CDR3, the DNA is TGCGCCAGCAGCCCCGGGAGTACAGGGGGCACTGAAGCTTTCTTT.

There are a few counts of this clone. The chain combines TRBV19 with TRBJ2-4; a possible D gene is TRBD2 (7 bases). The CDR3 has 13 residues. Germline CDR1 reads LNHDA; CDR2 reads SQIVND (reference sequence). With 10 bases removed from V and 8 bases from J, the gap between germline ends came to 18 bases. Here the CDR3 DNA reads TGTGCCACCCGAGGGGGGGTCGTTGACATTCAGTACTTC. This sequence encodes CATRGGVVDIQYF.

The rearrangement uses TRBV11-2 and TRBJ1-2; 9 bases match TRBD1. There are 15 residues in the CDR3. Germline V lookup: CDR1 SGHAT, CDR2 FQNNGV. V dropped 0 bases and J dropped 8; count of bases not matched to a gene: 7. The CDR3 protein is CASSLDGGQGNGYTF. The CDR3 coding sequence is TGTGCCAGCAGCTTAGATGGAGGACAGGGGAACGGCTACACCTTC.

The V call is TRBV6-1, the J call TRBJ2-7; TRBD1 is a possible D gene (6 bases). The CDR3 spans 14 residues. Deletions cut 2 bases from V and 6 bases from J, with 14 bases between. Per the germline V gene, CDR1 is MNHNS and CDR2 is SASEGT. The CDR3 protein is CASSEYRVASEQYF. The CDR3 nucleotides are TGTGCCAGCAGTGAATACAGGGTCGCTAGCGAGCAGTACTTC.

The CDR3 loop is CASSLFPGGNQETQYF. Here the CDR3 DNA reads TGTGCCAGCAGCTTGTTCCCTGGCGGGAACCAAGAGACCCAGTACTTC. The chain joins TRBV5-5 to TRBJ2-5; D might be TRBD2 (6 bases). In germline, CDR1 is SGHKS, CDR2 YYEKEE (reference sequence). Trimming left V 1 base short and J 0 bases short, with 13 bases between. The CDR3 sequence is 16 residues long.

The rearrangement links TRBV7-6 to TRBJ1-1; D is possibly TRBD1 (6 bases). The CDR3 extends over 13 amino acids. Trimming stripped 4 bases from V and 3 bases from J, with 9 bases between. CDR1 SGHVS and CDR2 FNYEAQ come from the germline V gene. CDR3 residues: CASSSPGDTEAFF. CDR3 DNA sequence: TGTGCCAGCAGCTCCCCAGGGGACACTGAAGCTTTCTTT. Using reference TRBV7-6 and TRBJ1-1 for the parts outside the CDR3, the full variable domain is GAGVSQSPRYKVTKRGQDVALRCDPISGHVSLYWYRQALGQGPEFLTYFNYEAQQDKSGLPNDRFSAERPEGSISTLTIQRTEQRDSAMYRCASSSPGDTEAFFGQGTRLTVV.

The chain is built from TRBV7-6 and TRBJ2-7; D is unresolved. This CDR3 region has 14 residues. Germline loops: CDR1 SGHVS, CDR2 FNYEAQ. The V end lost 4 bases, the J end lost 3 bases, and 13 bases lay between the germline ends. CDR3 in DNA: TGTGCCAGCAGCTCCGAGGTTGCCGGCTACGAGCAGTACTTC. Translating gives CASSSEVAGYEQYF.

This clone was found once. This chain links TRBV23-1 with TRBJ2-3; TRBD1 aligns across 7 bases. TRBV23-1 is sorted into the ORF group, with uncertain function. The V segment lost 4 bases and the J segment 2 bases; nucleotides outside the gene matches: 6. The CDR3 contains 15 residues. The CDR3 protein is CASSLGQENTDTQYF. CDR3 nucleotide sequence: TGCGCCAGCAGTCTCGGACAGGAGAACACAGATACGCAGTATTTT.

V and J are TRBV28 and TRBJ1-2; D call uncertain. Germline assignment: CDR1 MDHEN and CDR2 SYDVKM. V lost 2 bases to trimming and J lost 3 bases, with 7 bases between them. The length of the CDR3 is 13 residues. CDR3 in amino acids: CASSLRGYYGYTF. In DNA, the CDR3 is TGTGCCAGCAGTTTACGGGGTTACTATGGCTACACCTTC.

The genes are TRBV5-1 and TRBJ1-1, with D possibly matching TRBD1 (5 bases). CDR1 SGHRS and CDR2 YFSETQ come from the germline V gene. V lost 3 bases and J lost 4, with 16 bases in between. The CDR3 has 15 amino acids. In DNA form, the CDR3 reads TGCGCCAGCAGCTGGGTGACCAGCGGGGCCACTGAAGCTTTCTTT. Translated: CASSWVTSGATEAFF. Using reference TRBV5-1 and TRBJ1-1 for the parts outside the CDR3, the full variable domain is KAGVTQTPRYLIKTRGQQVTLSCSPISGHRSVSWYQQTPGQGLQFLFEYFSETQRNKGNFPGRFSGRQFSNSRSEMNVSTLELGDSALYLCASSWVTSGATEAFFGQGTRLTVV.

The J gene is TRBJ2-2, the V gene TRBV2; 15 bases agree with TRBD2. Germline V gene sequence: CDR1 SNHLY, CDR2 FYNNEI. V gave up 6 bases and J gave up 4 bases; unmatched junction bases: 6. The CDR3 is 17 amino acids. For the CDR3, the DNA is TGTGCCAGCAGGAGGACTAGCGGGAGGGCAGGCACCGGGGAGCTGTTTTTT. Protein: CASRRTSGRAGTGELFF.